The 14 T cell receptor beta chains below all came from one sample that was sequenced in a study of metastatic and nonmetastatic thyroid tumors. There were no patients who had received any treatment before thyroid surgery. Using MiXCR, TCRdb reanalyzed the PCR reads. The table lists 30,000 to 45,000 clones, 20% to 30% of them singletons. The sequencing input was blood. Every receptor here comes from a female donor with papillary thyroid cancer or a benign thyroid nodule (not recorded which). Some clones in this sample may be carry-over from other donors' samples.

The chain uses TRBV28 and TRBJ1-1; no firm D call. The CDR3 consists of 13 residues. V was cut by 6 bases and J by 1 base, with 9 bases left in between. CDR1 and CDR2 from the germline V gene are MDHEN and SYDVKM. As DNA, the CDR3 is TGTGCCAGCAGGCCTCAGAGGAACACTGAAGCTTTCTTT. It codes for CASRPQRNTEAFF.

In its sample, this clone was seen many times. V usage is TRBV11-2 and J usage is TRBJ2-1, with D possibly matching TRBD2 (5 bases). The CDR3 length is 15 residues. The V and J ends lost 3 bases and 0 bases respectively, with 9 bases between them. Germline V CDR1 and CDR2: SGHAT, FQNNGV. The CDR3 spells CASSFTRNSYNEQFF. CDR3 sequence (DNA): TGTGCCAGCAGCTTTACTAGAAACTCCTACAATGAGCAGTTCTTC.

This clone is categorized as medium-sized (0.01 to 0.1%). The chain carries TRBV6-5 and TRBJ2-7; 11 nucleotides align to TRBD2. Germline V gives CDR1 MNHEY, CDR2 SVGAGI. The CDR3 consists of 16 residues. Losses at the gene ends were 0 bases for V and 4 bases for J; bases not matched to a gene: 5. The CDR3: CASSYSLLAGAYEQYF. The CDR3 DNA sequence: TGTGCCAGCAGTTACTCCCTACTAGCGGGAGCGTACGAGCAGTACTTC.

The gene calls are TRBV6-5 and TRBJ1-1, with D unclear. The CDR3 extends over 10 amino acids. Trimming left V 2 bases short and J 12 bases short, with 7 bases between. CDR1 is MNHEY and CDR2 is SVGAGI in the germline V gene. CDR3 protein: CASSYPNPFF. The CDR3 DNA reads TGTGCCAGCAGTTACCCTAACCCTTTCTTT.

The chain uses TRBV20-1 and TRBJ2-2; a possible D gene is TRBD2 (5 bases). Germline V lookup: CDR1 DFQATT, CDR2 SNEGSKA (reference sequence). The CDR3 has 18 amino acids. The V end lost 1 base, the J end lost 1 base, and 19 bases lay between the germline ends. Here the CDR3 reads CSARATASGPLNTGELFF. The CDR3 nucleotides are TGCAGTGCTAGAGCTACGGCGAGCGGTCCCTTGAACACCGGGGAGCTGTTTTTT.

This clone was picked up a small number of times. J is TRBJ2-7 and V is TRBV2; D unclear. Germline V CDR1 and CDR2: SNHLY, FYNNEI. The CDR3 sequence is 12 residues long. Trimming removed 1 base at V and 6 bases at J, with 7 bases between. Here the CDR3 reads CASSEDSSEQYF. CDR3 in DNA: TGTGCCAGCAGTGAAGATAGTTCCGAGCAGTACTTC.

V is TRBV11-2 and J is TRBJ2-1; D call uncertain. The CDR3 loop spans 11 amino acids. V lost 1 base and J 15 bases, leaving 10 bases between the germline ends. The V gene's germline CDR1 is SGHAT and CDR2 FQNNGV. The CDR3 DNA is TGTGCCAGCAGCTTAGGAGGAAGCTTGTTCTTC. Its protein product is CASSLGGSLFF.

Comments on this clone: One end of the junction does not line up with germline, which may come from a read error. The genes are TRBV4-2 and TRBJ2-2; D unresolved. The CDR3 covers 16 residues. Germline V gives CDR1 LGHNA, CDR2 YNFKEQ. CDR3 sequence reads: CASSQGGSCNTGELFF. The CDR3 DNA is TGTGCCAGTAGCCAAGGCGGTAGCTGTAACACCGGGGAGCTGTTTTTT.

For this clone: Sequence at one end of the junction differs from germline and may be a read error. The chain is built from TRBV4-1 and TRBJ2-1; possibly TRBD1 for D (5 bases). This CDR3 is built from 16 residues. Germline V gene data show CDR1 as MGHRA and CDR2 as YSYEKL. CDR3 coding DNA: TGCTCCAGCAGCCAAGGGGCGGTAGCAGGGTACAATGAGCAGTTCTTC. This encodes CSSSQGAVAGYNEQFF.

This clone was seen more than once but under ten times. One junction end disagrees with the germline gene, perhaps due to a read error. The chain recombines TRBV2 with TRBJ1-5; tentative D call: TRBD1 (5 bases). This CDR3 has 14 amino acids. The germline gives CDR1 SNHLY, CDR2 FYNNEI. The CDR3 DNA reads as TGCGATTCCCGGGGACGGGATAGCAATCAGCCCCAGCATTTT. It yields the protein CDSRGRDSNQPQHF. Full variable domain (remainder filled in from reference TRBV2 and TRBJ1-5): EPEVTQTPSHQVTQMGQEVILRCVPISNHLYFYWYRQILGQKVEFLVSFYNNEISEKSEIFDDQFSVERPDGSNFTLKIRSTKLEDSAMYFCDSRGRDSNQPQHFGDGTRLSIL.

This chain connects TRBV20-1 to TRBJ2-3; D is unresolved. Germline V gene sequence: CDR1 DFQATT, CDR2 SNEGSKA (reference sequence). The CDR3 is 15 residues long. Trimming left V 5 bases short and J 6 bases short, with 21 bases between. The CDR3 DNA is TGCAGTGCTTGTGATATATCGGGTCCGTATGATACGCAGTATTTT. Encoded protein: CSACDISGPYDTQYF.

This chain joins TRBV5-1 and TRBJ1-1; D remains unclear. CDR1 SGHRS and CDR2 YFSETQ come from the germline V gene. The CDR3 length is 15 residues. V was clipped by 3 bases and J by 5 bases, with 17 bases between them. CDR3 bases: TGCGCCAGCAGCTACCTCACTGTGTGGGAGACTGAAGCTTTCTTT. This gives the protein CASSYLTVWETEAFF.

Many counts were recorded for this clone. The genes are TRBV20-1 and TRBJ1-1; D not resolved. The CDR3 is 14 amino acids. With 0 bases removed from V and 6 bases from J, the gap between germline ends came to 14 bases. Germline CDR1 and CDR2: DFQATT and SNEGSKA (reference sequence). CDR3 coding DNA: TGCAGTGCTAGAGATCTCCGGGGTAGGCCTGAAGCTTTCTTT. Protein: CSARDLRGRPEAFF.

In this sample, this clone turned up many times. The rearrangement joins TRBV3-1 to TRBJ1-1, with D possibly matching TRBD1 (5 bases). V lost 4 bases to trimming and J lost 1 base, with 10 bases between them. The CDR3 contains 14 residues. Germline CDR1 and CDR2: LGHDT and YNNKEL (reference sequence). CDR3 sequence: CASSLQDKNTEAFF. Here the CDR3 DNA reads TGTGCCAGCAGCCTGCAGGACAAGAACACTGAAGCTTTCTTT.